This record covers a single TCR beta chain. TCRdb's copy holds only in-frame clones and misses some; the assay was immunoSEQ multiplex PCR. The data contain just over 80,000 clones, roughly 94% of them seen just once; the ten biggest clones take up about 5%. This sample stems from a study of control samples from healthy donors and cancer patients. Germline assignment: CDR1 MNHEY and CDR2 SVGEGT. Trimming cost V 2 bases and J 7 bases, with 11 bases left between them. This CDR3 contains 14 residues. Sequences were obtained from blood. The chain joins TRBV6-2 or TRBV6-3 to TRBJ1-4; D is undetermined. The receptor was isolated from a young woman in good health. As DNA, the CDR3 is TGTGCCAGCAGTTACATGGATGAAATTGAAAAACTGTTTTTT. The encoded protein is CASSYMDEIEKLFF.